This TCR beta chain came from a study of beta chain features in type 1 diabetes. This clone was seen only a few times. What it recognizes is unknown. Via CD45RO/CCR7/CD25/CD127/CD95/CD27, cells of the CD4+ naive, central memory, regulatory and stem cell-like memory subsets were sorted. Every bit of the isolated RNA underwent reverse transcription, so sequencing read expressed TCRB transcripts. Produced via immunoSEQ multiplex PCR; TCRdb's table is partial and in-frame only. The sample shows 200,000 to 250,000 clones, 16% of them seen only once. Trimming stripped 7 bases from V and 3 bases from J, with 12 bases between. CDR1 is LGHNT, CDR2 FRNRAP, per germline. This CDR3 is built from 13 residues. General study findings and limits: Shortening that was moderate but significant affected the TCRB CDR3s of Type 1 diabetes patients in all four CD4+ subsets.

The source is a man aged 25 to 40 with type 1 diabetes. The sequencing sample was made of naive CD4+ T cells from blood. This chain uses TRBV12-5 with TRBJ2-5; D is unclear. The CDR3 here is CASATFDEETQYF. CDR3 in DNA: TGTGCTAGTGCTACCTTTGACGAAGAGACCCAGTACTTC. Supplemented by reference TRBV12-5 and TRBJ2-5, the full variable domain reads DARVTQTPRHKVTEMGQEVTMRCQPILGHNTVFWYRQTMMQGLELLAYFRNRAPLDDSGMPKDRFSAEMPDATLATLKIQPSEPRDSAVYFCASATFDEETQYFGPGTRLLVL.